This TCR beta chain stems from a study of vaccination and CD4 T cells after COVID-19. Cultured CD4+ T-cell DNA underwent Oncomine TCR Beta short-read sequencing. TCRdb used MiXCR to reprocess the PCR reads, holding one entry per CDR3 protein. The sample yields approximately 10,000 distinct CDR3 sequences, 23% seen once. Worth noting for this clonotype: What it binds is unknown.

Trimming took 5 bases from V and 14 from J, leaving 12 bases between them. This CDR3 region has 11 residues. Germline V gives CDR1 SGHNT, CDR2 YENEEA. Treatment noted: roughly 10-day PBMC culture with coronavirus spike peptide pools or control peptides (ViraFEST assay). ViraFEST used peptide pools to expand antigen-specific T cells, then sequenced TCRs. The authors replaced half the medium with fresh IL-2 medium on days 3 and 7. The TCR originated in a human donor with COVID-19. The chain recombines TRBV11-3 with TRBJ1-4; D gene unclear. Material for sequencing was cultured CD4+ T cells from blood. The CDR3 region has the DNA TGTGCCAGCAGCGTCATCCTTAATCTGTTTTTT. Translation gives CASSVILNLFF.